This paragraph covers one TCR beta chain sequence. These data come from a study of blood T cell repertoires in COVID-19. Study-wide context: The origin of the acute and convalescent COVID-19 samples was the United States, Italy and Spain. The analysed material was cDNA or gDNA that came from T cells, B-cell-depleted T cells, or PBMCs.

The germline V gene encodes CDR1 KGHSH and CDR2 LQKENI. CDR3 length: 13 residues. V trimming: 4 bases; J trimming: 7 bases; junction bases outside the gene matches: 5. Measured with immunoSEQ multiplex PCR; TCRdb has only the in-frame clones, and not every one. This sample has approximately 75,000 clones, with more than 80% found just once. V and J are TRBV18 and TRBJ1-2, with 8 positions matching TRBD1. Sample: peripheral blood. The TCR sequence derives from a human donor in a cohort sampled during active COVID-19. The CDR3 here is CASSRRTGFGYTF. The DNA of the CDR3 is TGTGCCAGCTCACGCCGGACAGGGTTTGGCTACACCTTC.